This TCR beta chain comes out of a study of cytomegalovirus exposure and HLA in healthy donors. Vbeta (60) and Jbeta (13) primers were used in the PCR. Source study methods: Roughly 11 million of the 80 million or so unique TCR beta chains counted in a later analysis were shared. Clones were read by immunoSEQ multiplex PCR, and TCRdb kept only the in-frame ones, dropping some. The V and J calls and clone size come from that table; D and trimming were worked out from the DNA. Seen here are 97,000 or so clones, 83% observed once, and the top ten hold 2% to 3%. A word on this clone: This CDR3 is also generated by other DNA sequences in the sample.

The V end lost 4 bases, the J end lost 0 bases, and 4 bases lay between the germline ends. CDR3 length: 12 amino acids. The germline V gene has CDR1 SGHTA and CDR2 FQGNSA. The sequence derives from a man in his forties or fifties in good health and CMV-seronegative. The V and J genes are TRBV7-2 and TRBJ2-7, with D unclear. Sequencing was done on a sample of PBMCs. This CDR3 reads CASSSSSYEQYF. CDR3 bases: TGTGCCAGCAGCTCTAGCTCCTACGAGCAGTACTTC.